The rows below give T cell receptor beta chains drawn from one sample of a study of shared clonotypes between healthy human individuals. Assay used: immunoSEQ multiplex PCR; TCRdb lists only in-frame clones, some missing. This sample yields about 800,000 clones, of which 96% are seen a single time; about 0.25% belongs to the top ten. The sequencing sample was made of naive CD8+ T cells sorted from blood. These receptors were taken from a man aged 30 to 45 in good health. The CDR3 runs from the conserved cysteine through the conserved F or W. The D gene is left open where the match is weak. Not all rows give a size; the values are once, few, many and, for expanded clones, a class.

d_gene	v_gene	j_gene	abundance	CDR3aa	CDR3nt
TRBD1	TRBV18	TRBJ1-1	.	CASSPPGQTLNTEAFF	TGTGCCAGCTCACCACCGGGACAGACCTTGAACACTGAAGCTTTCTTT
.	TRBV7-9	TRBJ2-1	.	CASSPGPIAPDGGNEQFF	TGTGCCAGCAGTCCGGGACCCATCGCCCCTGACGGGGGCAATGAGCAGTTCTTC
.	TRBV7-8	TRBJ2-5	.	CASSLPGVETQYF	TGTGCCAGCAGCTTACCAGGGGTCGAGACCCAGTACTTC
TRBD1	TRBV6-6	TRBJ2-3	once	CASSYWDRATDTQYF	TGTGCCAGCAGTTACTGGGACAGGGCAACAGATACGCAGTATTTT
.	TRBV19	TRBJ1-2	once	CATKWESQGGKYGYTF	TGTGCCACTAAGTGGGAGTCTCAGGGCGGGAAATATGGCTACACCTTC
TRBD2	TRBV4-3	TRBJ2-1	.	CASSQDGGLGEYNEQFF	TGCGCCAGCAGCCAAGACGGCGGACTAGGGGAATACAATGAGCAGTTCTTC
TRBD2	TRBV27	TRBJ2-3	.	CASSLDLGLAVTDTQYF	TGTGCCAGCAGTTTAGATCTCGGACTAGCGGTCACAGATACGCAGTATTTT
.	TRBV14	TRBJ2-7	.	CASSQTTDGEQYF	TGTGCCAGCAGCCAAACGACAGATGGGGAGCAGTACTTC
.	TRBV7-7	TRBJ2-1	.	CASSLRDNYNEQFF	TGTGCTAGCAGCCTCCGGGACAACTACAATGAGCAGTTCTTC
.	TRBV7-8	TRBJ2-7	.	CASSLETGTYEQYF	TGTGCCAGCAGCTTAGAAACGGGGACCTACGAGCAGTACTTC
.	TRBV28	TRBJ2-1	.	CASSLWTDNEQFF	TGTGCCAGCAGTTTATGGACGGACAATGAGCAGTTCTTC
TRBD1	TRBV7-6	TRBJ2-2	.	CASRWTGQGAYGELFF	TGTGCCAGCAGATGGACGGGACAGGGGGCTTACGGGGAGCTGTTTTTT
TRBD1	TRBV7-6	TRBJ2-7	.	CASSGTGGHSYEQYF	TGTGCCAGCAGCGGTACAGGGGGCCATTCCTACGAGCAGTACTTC
.	TRBV11-2	TRBJ2-3	.	CASSFRGRPEGYTDTQYF	TGTGCCAGCAGCTTCAGGGGGAGGCCGGAGGGGTACACAGATACGCAGTATTTT
TRBD2	TRBV5-1	TRBJ2-2	.	CASSLDGLAGVYTGELFF	TGCGCCAGCAGCTTGGACGGACTAGCGGGAGTGTACACCGGGGAGCTGTTTTTT
TRBD1	TRBV30	TRBJ2-7	.	CAWSPTGAREQYF	TGTGCCTGGAGCCCAACAGGGGCACGCGAGCAGTACTTC
TRBD1	TRBV7-9	TRBJ1-5	once	CASSQGAGNQPQHF	TGTGCCAGCAGCCAGGGGGCGGGGAATCAGCCCCAGCATTTT
.	TRBV27	TRBJ1-2	.	CASSLSGSSTSGYTF	TGTGCCAGCAGTTTATCGGGCAGCTCTACCTCTGGCTACACCTTC
TRBD2	TRBV27	TRBJ2-1	.	CASSLEAGGRNEQFF	TGTGCCAGCAGTTTAGAAGCGGGAGGGCGAAATGAGCAGTTCTTC
.	TRBV6-1	TRBJ1-1	.	CASSTHRANAEAFF	TGTGCCAGCAGTACCCACAGGGCGAACGCTGAAGCTTTCTTT